The subject of this entry is one TCR beta chain. Antigen unknown. Per germline, CDR1 MDHEN and CDR2 SYDVKM. The V gene lost 8 bases and the J gene lost 0 bases, with 6 bases spanning the gap. The CDR3 extends over 12 amino acids. Sequenced by immunoSEQ multiplex PCR; TCRdb stores in-frame clones only, minus some. The sample contains 95,000 to 100,000 clones, 70% to 90% of which appear only once. The sample belongs to a study of identifying expanded T cells in peripheral blood. General study points: Differentially abundant clones: about 1.2 between replicates, about 15 at two to three weeks, less than 20 at four. Across healthy donors, higher total template counts meant significantly greater approximately two-week count variance.

Healthy donors had no documented immune events, such as infections, while sampled. This clonotype was sampled from a person aged 18 to 75 in good health. Sequencing was done on a sample of blood. The chain employs TRBV28 and TRBJ2-3; D unresolved. The CDR3, as DNA: TGTGCCAGCGCAGAAAGCACAGATACGCAGTATTTT. Amino acids: CASAESTDTQYF.